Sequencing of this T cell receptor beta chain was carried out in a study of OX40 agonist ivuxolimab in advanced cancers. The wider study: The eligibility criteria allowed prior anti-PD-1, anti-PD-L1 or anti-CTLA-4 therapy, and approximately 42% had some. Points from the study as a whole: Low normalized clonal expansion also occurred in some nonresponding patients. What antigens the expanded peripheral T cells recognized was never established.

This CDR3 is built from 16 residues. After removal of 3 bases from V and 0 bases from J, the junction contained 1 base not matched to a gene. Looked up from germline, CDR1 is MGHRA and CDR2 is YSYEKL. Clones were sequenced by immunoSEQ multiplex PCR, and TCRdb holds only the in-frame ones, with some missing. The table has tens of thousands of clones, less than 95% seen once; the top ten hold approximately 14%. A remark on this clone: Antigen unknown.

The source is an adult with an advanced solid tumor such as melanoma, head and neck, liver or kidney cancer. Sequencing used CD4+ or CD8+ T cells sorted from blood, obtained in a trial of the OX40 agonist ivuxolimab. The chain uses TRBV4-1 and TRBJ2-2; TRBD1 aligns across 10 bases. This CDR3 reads CASSQGQGSNTGELFF. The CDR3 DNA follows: TGCGCCAGCAGCCAGGGACAGGGGTCGAACACCGGGGAGCTGTTTTTT.